These T cell receptor beta chains were read from a single sample in a study of T-cell reconstitution after alpha-beta-depleted transplantation in children. TCRdb re-derived calls from the PCR reads in MiXCR, one entry per CDR3 protein. The sample comprises about 610,000 distinct CDR3 sequences, 10% of which are singletons, and about 4% rests with the top ten. The material sequenced was PBMCs from the stem cell graft donor, taken from the stem cell graft. The receptors originated from a human donor who donated a stem cell graft to a child with acute myeloid leukemia. The conserved cysteine and the conserved F or W are not part of the CDR3 here. Clone size is not always given. Where it is, it says once, few, many or a class for expanded clones.

CDR3 protein: ATSAPGVNQPQH
CDR3 length: 12
V gene: TRBV24-1
clone size: many
J gene: TRBJ1-5

CDR3 protein: ASSFLSRSSGKVEQY
CDR3 length: 15
V gene: TRBV28
clone size: NA
J gene: TRBJ2-7

CDR3 protein: SASTGGTYNEQF
CDR3 length: 12
V gene: TRBV20-1
clone size: few
J gene: TRBJ2-1

CDR3 protein: ASRPGTLSNQPQH
CDR3 length: 13
V gene: TRBV6-5
clone size: many
J gene: TRBJ1-5

CDR3 protein: ASSQKGNEQF
CDR3 length: 10
V gene: TRBV11-3
clone size: NA
J gene: TRBJ2-1

CDR3 protein: ASSPRLAPYNEQF
CDR3 length: 13
V gene: TRBV12-3/TRBV12-4
clone size: many
J gene: TRBJ2-1

CDR3 protein: SAPGGLAATDTQY
CDR3 length: 13
V gene: TRBV20-1
clone size: few
J gene: TRBJ2-3

CDR3 protein: ASSGISSGSWADTQY
CDR3 length: 15
V gene: TRBV9
clone size: few
J gene: TRBJ2-3

CDR3 protein: ATSDEQGYNEQF
CDR3 length: 12
V gene: TRBV24-1
clone size: NA
J gene: TRBJ2-1

CDR3 protein: SVQGLGGTDTQY
CDR3 length: 12
V gene: TRBV29-1
clone size: NA
J gene: TRBJ2-3

CDR3 protein: SARPPRAGVEETQY
CDR3 length: 14
V gene: TRBV20-1
clone size: NA
J gene: TRBJ2-5

CDR3 protein: SVGRPGVGSYEQY
CDR3 length: 13
V gene: TRBV29-1
clone size: many
J gene: TRBJ2-7

CDR3 protein: SAEQPQETQY
CDR3 length: 10
V gene: TRBV29-1
clone size: many
J gene: TRBJ2-5

CDR3 protein: ASSPSGSGYQETQY
CDR3 length: 14
V gene: TRBV7-3
clone size: few
J gene: TRBJ2-5

CDR3 protein: SAQTSGGGWDQY
CDR3 length: 12
V gene: TRBV20-1
clone size: few
J gene: TRBJ2-5

CDR3 protein: ASSLPGQPSSYEQY
CDR3 length: 14
V gene: TRBV28
clone size: NA
J gene: TRBJ2-7

CDR3 protein: AWSSRLIEQF
CDR3 length: 10
V gene: TRBV30
clone size: few
J gene: TRBJ2-1